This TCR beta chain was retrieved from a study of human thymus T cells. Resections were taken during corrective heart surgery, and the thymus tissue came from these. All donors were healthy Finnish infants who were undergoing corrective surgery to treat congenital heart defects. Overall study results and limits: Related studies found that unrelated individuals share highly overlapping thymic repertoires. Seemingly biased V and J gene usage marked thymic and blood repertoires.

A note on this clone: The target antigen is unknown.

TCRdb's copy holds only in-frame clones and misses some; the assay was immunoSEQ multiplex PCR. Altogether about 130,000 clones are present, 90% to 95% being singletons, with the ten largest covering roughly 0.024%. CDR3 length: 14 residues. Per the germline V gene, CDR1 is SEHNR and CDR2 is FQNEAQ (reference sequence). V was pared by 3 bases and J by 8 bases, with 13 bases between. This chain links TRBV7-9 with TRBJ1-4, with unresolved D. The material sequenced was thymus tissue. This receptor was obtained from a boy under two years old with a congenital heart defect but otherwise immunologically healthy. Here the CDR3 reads CASSFPDGQEKLFF. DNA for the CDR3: TGTGCCAGCAGCTTCCCGGACGGGCAGGAAAAACTGTTTTTT. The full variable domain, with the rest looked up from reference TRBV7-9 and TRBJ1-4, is DTGVSQNPRHKITKRGQNVTFRCDPISEHNRLYWYRQTLGQGPEFLTYFQNEAQLEKSRLLSDRFSAERPKGSFSTLEIQRTEQGDSAMYLCASSFPDGQEKLFFGSGTQLSVL.